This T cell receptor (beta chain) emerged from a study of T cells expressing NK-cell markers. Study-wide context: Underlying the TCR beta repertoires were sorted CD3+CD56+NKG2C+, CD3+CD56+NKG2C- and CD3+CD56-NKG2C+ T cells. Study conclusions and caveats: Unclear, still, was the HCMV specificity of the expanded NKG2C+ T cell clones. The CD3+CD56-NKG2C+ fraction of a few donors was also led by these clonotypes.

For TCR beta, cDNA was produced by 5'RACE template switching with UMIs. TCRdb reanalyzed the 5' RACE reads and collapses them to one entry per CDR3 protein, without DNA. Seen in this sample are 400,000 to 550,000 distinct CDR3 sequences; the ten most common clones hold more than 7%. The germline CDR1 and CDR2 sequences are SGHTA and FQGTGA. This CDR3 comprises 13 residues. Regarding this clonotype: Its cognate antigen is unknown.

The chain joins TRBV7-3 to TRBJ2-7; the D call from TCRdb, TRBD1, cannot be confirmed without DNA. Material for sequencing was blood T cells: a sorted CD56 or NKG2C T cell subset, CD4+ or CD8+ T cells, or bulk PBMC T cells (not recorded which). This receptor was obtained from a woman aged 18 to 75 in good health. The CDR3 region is CASSLMAPNEQYF.